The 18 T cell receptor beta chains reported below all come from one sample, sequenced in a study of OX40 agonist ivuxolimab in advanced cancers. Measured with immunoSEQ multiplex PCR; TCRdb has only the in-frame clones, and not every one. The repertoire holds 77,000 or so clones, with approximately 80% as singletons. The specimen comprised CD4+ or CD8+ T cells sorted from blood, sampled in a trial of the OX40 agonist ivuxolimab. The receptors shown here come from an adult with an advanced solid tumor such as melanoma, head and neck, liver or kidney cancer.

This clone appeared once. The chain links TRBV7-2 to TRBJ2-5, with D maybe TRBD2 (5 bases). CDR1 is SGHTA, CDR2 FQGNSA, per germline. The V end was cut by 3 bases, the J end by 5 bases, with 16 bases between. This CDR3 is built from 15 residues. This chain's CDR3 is CASSFQMTKRETQYF. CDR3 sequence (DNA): TGTGCCAGCAGCTTCCAAATGACCAAGCGGGAGACCCAGTACTTC.

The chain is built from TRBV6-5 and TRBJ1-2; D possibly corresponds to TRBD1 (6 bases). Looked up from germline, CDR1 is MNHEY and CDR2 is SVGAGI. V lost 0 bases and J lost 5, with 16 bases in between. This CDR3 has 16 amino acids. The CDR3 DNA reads TGTGCCAGCAGTTACTCGTGGGCGGAGGGGGGTTATGGCTACACCTTC. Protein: CASSYSWAEGGYGYTF.

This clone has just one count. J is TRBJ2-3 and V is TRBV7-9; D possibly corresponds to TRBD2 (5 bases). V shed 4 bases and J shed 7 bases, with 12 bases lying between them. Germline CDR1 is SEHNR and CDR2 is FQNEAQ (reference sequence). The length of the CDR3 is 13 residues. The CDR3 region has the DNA TGTGCCAGCAGCTCCCCCGGGGTGTATACGCAGTATTTT. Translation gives CASSSPGVYTQYF.

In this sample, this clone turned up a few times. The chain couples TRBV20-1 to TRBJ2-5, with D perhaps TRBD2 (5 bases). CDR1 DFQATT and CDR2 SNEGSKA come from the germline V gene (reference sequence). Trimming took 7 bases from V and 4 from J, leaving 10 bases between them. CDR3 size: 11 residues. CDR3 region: CSGGKGETQYF. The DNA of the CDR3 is TGCAGTGGAGGGAAAGGAGAGACCCAGTACTTC.

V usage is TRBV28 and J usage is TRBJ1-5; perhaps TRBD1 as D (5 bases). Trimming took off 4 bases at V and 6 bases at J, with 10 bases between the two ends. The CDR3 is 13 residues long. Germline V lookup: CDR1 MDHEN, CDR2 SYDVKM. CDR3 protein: CASSWGTGQPQHF. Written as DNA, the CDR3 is TGTGCCAGCAGTTGGGGGACGGGTCAGCCCCAGCATTTT. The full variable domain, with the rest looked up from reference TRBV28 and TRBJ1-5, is DVKVTQSSRYLVKRTGEKVFLECVQDMDHENMFWYRQDPGLGLRLIYFSYDVKMKEKGDIPEGYSVSREKKERFSLILESASTNQTSMYLCASSWGTGQPQHFGDGTRLSIL.

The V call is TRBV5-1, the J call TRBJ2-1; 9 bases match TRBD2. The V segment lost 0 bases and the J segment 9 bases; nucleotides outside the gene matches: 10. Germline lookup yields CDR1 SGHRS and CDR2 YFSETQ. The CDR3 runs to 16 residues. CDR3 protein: CASSLGFSGSRGEQFF. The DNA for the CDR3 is TGCGCCAGCAGCTTGGGTTTTAGCGGGAGTAGGGGTGAGCAGTTCTTC.

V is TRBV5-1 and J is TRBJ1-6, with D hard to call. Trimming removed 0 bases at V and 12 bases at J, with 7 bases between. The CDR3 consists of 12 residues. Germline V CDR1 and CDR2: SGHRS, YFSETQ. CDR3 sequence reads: CASSLGERPLHF. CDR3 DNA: TGCGCCAGCAGCTTGGGGGAGAGACCCCTCCACTTT.

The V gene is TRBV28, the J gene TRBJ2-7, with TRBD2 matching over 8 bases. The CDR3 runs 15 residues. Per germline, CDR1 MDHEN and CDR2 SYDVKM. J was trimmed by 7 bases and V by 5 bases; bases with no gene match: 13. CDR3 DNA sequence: TGTGCCAGCAGTGATAACCTAGCGGGTTGGGGGGAGCAGTACTTC. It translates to CASSDNLAGWGEQYF.

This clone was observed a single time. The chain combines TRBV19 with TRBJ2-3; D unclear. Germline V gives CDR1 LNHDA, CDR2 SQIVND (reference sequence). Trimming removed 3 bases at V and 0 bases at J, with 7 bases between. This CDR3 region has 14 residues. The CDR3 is CASSMGGSTDTQYF. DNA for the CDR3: TGTGCCAGTAGTATGGGCGGAAGCACAGATACGCAGTATTTT.

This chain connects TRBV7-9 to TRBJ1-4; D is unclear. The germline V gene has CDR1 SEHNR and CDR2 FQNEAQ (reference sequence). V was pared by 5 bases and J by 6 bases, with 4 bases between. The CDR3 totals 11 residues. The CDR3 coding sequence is TGTGCCAGCAGCCAAGATGAAAAACTGTTTTTT. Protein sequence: CASSQDEKLFF.

The CDR3 protein is CASSFQNRDQPQHF. CDR3 DNA: TGTGCCAGCAGCTTTCAAAACAGGGATCAGCCCCAGCATTTT. The chain employs TRBV7-2 and TRBJ1-5; D perhaps matches TRBD1 (6 bases). The CDR3 has 14 amino acids. V lost 3 bases, J lost 5 bases, and 11 bases lay in between. The V gene's germline CDR1 is SGHTA and CDR2 FQGNSA.

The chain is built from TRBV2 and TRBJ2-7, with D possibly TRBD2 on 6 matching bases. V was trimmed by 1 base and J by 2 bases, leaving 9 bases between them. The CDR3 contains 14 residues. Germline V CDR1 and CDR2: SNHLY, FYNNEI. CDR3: CASSEERLAYEQYF. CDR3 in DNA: TGTGCCAGCAGTGAAGAGAGACTAGCCTACGAGCAGTACTTC.

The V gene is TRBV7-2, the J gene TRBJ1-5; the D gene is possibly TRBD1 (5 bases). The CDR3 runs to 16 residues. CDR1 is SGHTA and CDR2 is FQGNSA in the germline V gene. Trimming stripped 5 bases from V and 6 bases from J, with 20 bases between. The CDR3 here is CASSLGGRRSGQPQHF. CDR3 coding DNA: TGTGCCAGCAGCCTCGGGGGACGAAGGTCGGGTCAGCCCCAGCATTTT.

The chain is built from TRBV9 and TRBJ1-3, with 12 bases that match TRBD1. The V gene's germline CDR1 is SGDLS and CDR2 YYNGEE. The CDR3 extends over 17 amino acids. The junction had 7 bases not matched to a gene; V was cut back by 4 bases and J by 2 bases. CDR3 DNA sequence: TGTGCCAGCAGCCCACACGGGACAGGGGGCACTGGAAACACCATATATTTT. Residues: CASSPHGTGGTGNTIYF. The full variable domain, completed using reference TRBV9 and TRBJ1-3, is DSGVTQTPKHLITATGQRVTLRCSPRSGDLSVYWYQQSLDQGLQFLIQYYNGEERAKGNILERFSAQQFPDLHSELNLSSLELGDSALYFCASSPHGTGGTGNTIYFGEGSWLTVV.

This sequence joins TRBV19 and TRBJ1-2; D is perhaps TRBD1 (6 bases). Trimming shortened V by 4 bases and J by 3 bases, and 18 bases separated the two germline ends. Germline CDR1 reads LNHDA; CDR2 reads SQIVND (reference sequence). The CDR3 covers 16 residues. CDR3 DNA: TGTGCCAGTAGTAGACTACAGGGCGGGAAAGACTATGGCTACACCTTC. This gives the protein CASSRLQGGKDYGYTF.

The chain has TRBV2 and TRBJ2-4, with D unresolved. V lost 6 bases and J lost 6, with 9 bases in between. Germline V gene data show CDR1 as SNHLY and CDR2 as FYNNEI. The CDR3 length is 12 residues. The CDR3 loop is CASRAVSNIQYF. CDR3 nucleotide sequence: TGTGCCAGCAGGGCCGTCTCAAACATTCAGTACTTC.

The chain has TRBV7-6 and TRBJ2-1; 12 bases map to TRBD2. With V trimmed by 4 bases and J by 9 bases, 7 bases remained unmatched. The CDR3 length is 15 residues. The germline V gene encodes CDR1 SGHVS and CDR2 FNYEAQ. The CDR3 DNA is TGTGCCAGCAGCTCGGGTACTAGCGGGGGGAGTGAGCAGTTCTTC. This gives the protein CASSSGTSGGSEQFF.

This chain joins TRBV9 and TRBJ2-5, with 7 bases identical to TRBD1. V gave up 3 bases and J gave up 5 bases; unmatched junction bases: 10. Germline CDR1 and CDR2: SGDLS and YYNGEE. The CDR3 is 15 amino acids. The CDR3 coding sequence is TGTGCCAGCAGCGCTCCTCTAGGGGGCCGGGAGACCCAGTACTTC. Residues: CASSAPLGGRETQYF.